This TCR beta chain was retrieved from a study of cytomegalovirus exposure and HLA in healthy donors (dated by TCRdb to between 2016 and 2019). Regarding the study in general: An earlier analysis of some 600 of the donors reported under 300 Gb of sequence data and around 110 million unique TCR beta sequences obtained from around 190 million T cells. An early release that covered fewer than 800 HLA-typed donors contained about 300 gigabases of sequencing data and 80 million or so unique TCR sequences. Of the 300 to 450 genotyped donors, over 70% fell in the genetic ancestry cluster associated with self-reported Caucasian donors. The aim of the study was to test whether cataloging public T cell receptors could identify signatures of past pathogen exposure. The study used immunosequencing to profile the T cell repertoires of 600 to 850 subjects and linked those repertoires to cytomegalovirus serostatus. A separate validation cohort of 90 to 150 different subjects was used in addition to the roughly 720-subject first cohort. To predict cytomegalovirus infection status, the study brought together high-throughput TCR immunosequencing, statistical association of individual TCRs with disease status, and machine learning. In a later analysis, previously published TCR beta repertoires from 670 or so donors were re-analyzed and high-resolution HLA genotyping was added so that TCR occurrence patterns could be studied. The later analysis used no new phenotypic data to find candidate immune exposures, relying instead on TCR beta sequences and their occurrence across donors. An earlier analysis of some 500 of the donors applied high-throughput TCR beta sequencing to assess whether each TCR beta V gene segment acted as functional or pseudogenic. Alongside the repertoire data, information on donor age, sex, ethnicity and CMV serostatus was compiled. In a later genetic analysis, genome-wide SNP genotypes for about 55% of the roughly 700 donors were used, and that subset was treated as a discovery cohort. All discovery cohort repertoires had been generated on a single sequencing platform. Class I and class II HLA loci were covered by the typing at four-digit resolution. Typing coverage varied by locus: roughly 620-640 donors for A, B, C, DRB1 and DQB1; some 520 for DQA1; around 610 for DPA1; 450 to 480 for DPB1. Four or five DR-DQ haplotypes were handled as single units for association and clustering because linkage in the cohort was strong. Among some 410 genotyped donors of the cohort, an average of around 250,000 unique TCR beta nucleotide sequences was sequenced per donor, of which about 19% were non-productive. General findings and caveats noted by the study authors: According to the authors, the approach could potentially be generalized to other disease states and immunological phenotypes. A further reported finding was that TCR beta sequences accurately predicted the HLA-A and HLA-B alleles for most subjects in the first cohort. In an earlier analysis of 587 of the donors, most TCR beta V segments appeared in productive rearrangements about 87% or about 30% of the time, broadly matching IMGT annotations. In a later analysis, HLA-associated TCR beta chains were found to be more clonally expanded and to have lower generation probabilities than equally common non-associated chains. When HLA alleles, especially DR and DQ, strongly co-occurred, TCR associations were difficult to assign to individual alleles. In a later analysis, TCR association rates were found to vary across HLA loci, with the most associated TCRs seen for DRB1 alleles and the fewest for HLA-C alleles. Because HLA typing was unavailable for some donors at each locus, only the typed subset was used in association tests. In a later genetic analysis, a missense DCLRE1C variant was associated with V-gene and J-gene trimming of TCR beta chains, and the association was replicated in an independent cohort. Presence/absence analyses assumed roughly uniform sequencing depth across donors, an assumption that may not hold. Cytomegalovirus status was reported to be diagnosed by the classifier with high specificity and sensitivity in both the original and validation cohorts. CMV serostatus was the only immune exposure information available for the cohort. In a later genetic analysis, fewer N-insertions in productive TCRs were reported among donors in an Asian-associated ancestry cluster than the roughly 700-donor mean. Some IMGT-functional V segments, including TRBV6-2 and TRBV6-3, could not be distinguished by the 87-base-pair reads and were therefore excluded. A later analysis associated about 17,000 TCR beta sequences with specific HLA alleles at a false discovery rate of 0.05. Because counts were too low, about 17 rarely observed V segments, including chromosome 9 orphons, were excluded from the earlier analysis of some 590 of the donors. A group of highly shared sequence variants was considered likely to be a technical artifact of the sequencing pipeline. A few of the identified cytomegalovirus-associated TCR beta chains were confirmed in vitro to be specific for cytomegalovirus antigens. In this cohort, only TCR beta chains were sequenced, and detectable features were limited by the absence of alpha or paired-chain data. A total of 150 or so TCR beta chains were listed by the study as associated with cytomegalovirus. Most TCR sequences were seen in very few donors, while some public TCRs were found in many individuals. In a later analysis, most CMV-associated TCR beta chains were found to appear HLA-restricted, with HLA associations seemingly driven largely by CMV exposure. Linkage disequilibrium might explain the correlated functional status among segregating V segments, but an unknown experimental factor could not be ruled out. A later analysis reported that several top co-occurrence clusters appeared linked to parvovirus B19, influenza, CMV and Epstein-Barr virus.

The cohort was made up of 666 healthy bone marrow donors. At the time of sampling, every cohort member was nominally healthy, though immune exposures that went unrecorded were likely present. The donor tested CMV seropositive and was one of the 289 seropositive cohort members. A peripheral blood sample was collected from each donor, and TCR beta sequencing was performed on peripheral blood mononuclear cells. Genomic DNA extraction from the blood cell samples was performed with the Qiagen DNeasy Blood Extraction Kit. Receptor amplification or capture employed the immunoSEQ multiplex PCR assay. For the multiplex PCR, a mixture combining 60 forward primers for TCR Vbeta segments and 13 reverse primers for TCR Jbeta segments was used. The CDR3 region of rearranged TCR beta genes was amplified from genomic DNA with a multiplex PCR assay. On the Illumina HiSeq System, the amplified TCR beta libraries were sequenced as 87-base-pair reads. As for how the authors treated the data: A later analysis counted about 80 million unique TCR beta chains across the 640 or so repertoires, and some 12 million of these chains were shared by at least two donors. Raw reads were error-corrected and collapsed into unique sequences with a nearest-neighbor algorithm that merged closely related sequences to remove PCR and sequencing errors. Alignment of CDR3 sequences to IMGT reference sequences was used to assign V, D and J gene segments. Each retained sequence needed at least a six-nucleotide match to both a V gene segment and a J gene segment. A rearrangement was called productive if the CDR3 had no stop codons and remained in frame with V and J, and every other rearrangement was called non-productive. CDR3 was defined by IMGT convention, running from the second conserved V-encoded cysteine to the conserved J-encoded phenylalanine. Sequences without an unambiguous match to a single V gene segment were excluded from the earlier analysis of over 500 of the donors. In an earlier analysis of some 590 of the donors, V segments were called functional above 56.7% productive rearrangements and were called segregating when the between-donor standard deviation exceeded 5%. A statistical classification framework was developed to diagnose cytomegalovirus status using the catalog of TCR beta chain sequences. A later analysis assigned V and J genes by comparing TCR nucleotide sequences with IMGT/GENE-DB human TR gene sequences. In a later analysis, CDR3 sequences and most-parsimonious VDJ recombination scenarios were assigned using the TCRdist pipeline. In a later analysis, each TCR beta chain was defined by its CDR3 amino acid sequence together with its V-gene family, and reads lacking a unique V-gene family were excluded. A later analysis removed several hundred highly shared, low-generation-probability nucleotide sequences to deal with suspected cross-contamination and a sequencing artifact. For each public chain, a later analysis derived a clonal expansion index from normalized ranks of inferred template counts within each repertoire. Generation probabilities in a later analysis came from a VDJ recombination model fitted to out-of-frame rearrangements, and those results were checked against IGoR. A later analysis scored TCR-TCR, TCR-HLA and TCR-CMV co-occurrence with hypergeometric tests, applying a repertoire-size bias correction to TCR pairs. False discovery rates were estimated in a later analysis by permuting HLA or CMV assignments 20 times. In a later analysis, co-occurring TCRs were grouped using DBSCAN, and TCRdist sequence similarity was added for clustering within HLA-allele-positive subsets. For co-occurrence clustering, repertoires with fewer than 30,000 or more than 120,000 public chains were excluded, along with several repertoires with anomalous nucleotide sharing. TCRdb retrieved this table from immuneACCESS and kept in-frame rearrangements only. Not all clones are present; in checked studies, unresolved V genes account for under half, and no reason is known for the remainder. The V and J calls and clone size come from that table; D and trimming were worked out from the DNA. The table for this sample shows approximately 58,000 clones. The ten largest clones represent 5% to 5.5% of the sample.

A note on this clone: It has no known antigen specificity.

Counted from cysteine to phenylalanine, this CDR3 has 15 amino acids. CDR3 DNA only is kept here, 45 bases in frame from base 1. From the germline V gene (reference sequence), CDR1 is SGHNT and CDR2 is YYREEE. Trimmed from V: 4 bases; trimmed from J: 7 bases; junction bases lacking a gene match: 14. Input material: PBMCs. This TCR was sampled from a man aged 25 to 40 in good health and CMV-seropositive. This chain is built from TRBV5-4 and TRBJ2-7, and 7 junctional nucleotides match TRBD1. The sequenced DNA is TGTGCCAGCAGCAGGATTGACAGGGCACCTATGGAGCAGTACTTC. Its protein reads: CASSRIDRAPMEQYF. When the CDR3 is completed using the reference TRBV5-4 and TRBJ2-7 genes on either side, the full variable domain is ETGVTQSPTHLIKTRGQQVTLRCSSQSGHNTVSWYQQALGQGPQFIFQYYREEENGRGNFPPRFSGLQFPNYSSELNVNALELDDSALYLCASSRIDRAPMEQYFGPGTRLTVT.